Below are 27 T cell receptor beta chains sequenced from a single sample in a study of T cell changes during pregnancy in multiple sclerosis. Generated by immunoSEQ multiplex PCR, the TCRdb table keeps only in-frame clones and is missing some. The sample has 55,000 to 65,000 clones; around 90% are singletons. Source: peripheral blood, taken in the first trimester of pregnancy. These receptors all stem from a female donor in good health, enrolled as a control in a pregnancy study.

The V call is TRBV2, the J call TRBJ1-4; perhaps TRBD1 as D (5 bases). The CDR3 sequence is 16 residues long. From germline, CDR1 is SNHLY and CDR2 FYNNEI. Trimming cost V 2 bases and J 0 bases, with 10 bases left between them. The chain's CDR3 is CASSEYRSSTNEKLFF. The CDR3 DNA follows: TGTGCCAGCAGTGAATACAGGTCTTCAACTAATGAAAAACTGTTTTTT.

The chain is built from TRBV29-1 and TRBJ2-7, with 9 bases fitting TRBD1. Germline lookup yields CDR1 SQVTM and CDR2 ANQGSEA. The CDR3 runs 14 residues. After removal of 6 bases from V and 3 bases from J, the junction contained 9 bases not matched to a gene. CDR3 coding DNA: TGCAGCGTAGCCCAGGGGGGACAGGGCTACGAGCAGTACTTC. Residues: CSVAQGGQGYEQYF.

The genes are TRBV2 and TRBJ2-5; TRBD2 agrees at 10 bases. V shed 8 bases, J shed 0 bases, and the junction held 3 bases outside the gene matches. CDR3 length equals 14 residues. CDR1 is SNHLY, CDR2 FYNNEI, per germline. The CDR3 nucleotides are TGTGCCAGCGGTAGCGGGGGGTACCAAGAGACCCAGTACTTC. This codes for CASGSGGYQETQYF.

About this clone: Relative to the germline gene, one junction end is altered; a read error may explain this. This chain links TRBV29-1 with TRBJ1-4; 7 nucleotides line up with TRBD1. The CDR3 runs 13 residues. Germline CDR1 and CDR2: SQVTM and ANQGSEA. The CDR3 coding sequence is TGCAGCGTTAAAGACAGGGTTGGGGAAAAACTGTTTTTT. It is translated as CSVKDRVGEKLFF.

The J gene is TRBJ1-6, the V gene TRBV7-2, with D unresolved. Germline values: CDR1 SGHTA, CDR2 FQGNSA. V lost 5 bases and J lost 6, with 2 bases in between. The CDR3 extends over 11 amino acids. DNA for the CDR3: TGTGCCAGCAGCCTTAATTCACCCCTCCACTTT. Protein: CASSLNSPLHF.

The J gene is TRBJ1-5, the V gene TRBV11-3; D remains unclear. Trimming removed 0 bases at V and 2 bases at J, with 2 bases between. The CDR3 totals 13 residues. Looked up from germline, CDR1 is SGHNT and CDR2 is YENEEA. The CDR3 loop is CASSLDGNQPQHF. DNA for the CDR3: TGTGCCAGCAGCTTAGACGGCAATCAGCCCCAGCATTTT.

This chain connects TRBV5-4 to TRBJ2-5; TRBD1 is a possible D gene (6 bases). Trimming removed 1 base at V and 4 bases at J, with 20 bases between. The germline V gene encodes CDR1 SGHNT and CDR2 YYREEE (reference sequence). The CDR3 spans 17 residues. CDR3 in DNA: TGTGCCAGCAGCTTGAATACAGGGCCCTCAAGACGAGAGACCCAGTACTTC. Its translation is CASSLNTGPSRRETQYF.

This rearrangement joins TRBV19 to TRBJ2-1; D not certain. The germline V and J ends were trimmed by 3 bases and 5 bases, with 11 bases remaining between them. CDR3 length: 14 amino acids. CDR1 LNHDA and CDR2 SQIVND come from the germline V gene (reference sequence). The CDR3 DNA reads TGTGCCAGTAGTATCTCTACCGTAGACAATGAGCAGTTCTTC. It codes for CASSISTVDNEQFF.

The J gene is TRBJ2-3, the V gene TRBV5-1; 9 bases align to TRBD2. Germline CDR1 is SGHRS and CDR2 is YFSETQ. This CDR3 has 16 residues. V was clipped by 5 bases and J by 4 bases; unmatched bases: 11. Written as DNA, the CDR3 is TGCGCCAGCAGAGGAGCGGGAGGCGACGACGCAGATACGCAGTATTTT. Protein: CASRGAGGDDADTQYF.

As DNA, the CDR3 is TGTGCCTGGAGTCAGGACAGGGAGACCGGGGAGCTGTTTTTT. Translating gives CAWSQDRETGELFF. V is TRBV30 and J is TRBJ2-2; TRBD1 aligns across 8 bases. The CDR3 loop spans 14 amino acids. Trimming removed 2 bases from V and 5 bases from J; junction bases left unmatched: 4. CDR1 and CDR2 (germline): GTSNPN, SVGIG (reference sequence).

The chain combines TRBV27 with TRBJ1-1, with 7 bases matching TRBD1. Germline V gives CDR1 MNHEY, CDR2 SMNVEV (reference sequence). The CDR3 is 13 amino acids. V trimming: 4 bases; J trimming: 6 bases; junction bases outside the gene matches: 5. CDR3: CASSSQGIAEAFF. Here the CDR3 DNA reads TGTGCCAGCAGTTCACAGGGGATCGCTGAAGCTTTCTTT.

This clone appeared a single time. The chain carries TRBV25-1 and TRBJ1-1; 9 positions match TRBD1. There are 18 residues in the CDR3. The V segment lost 5 bases and the J segment 4 bases; nucleotides outside the gene matches: 17. Germline V lookup: CDR1 MGHDK, CDR2 SYGVNS. The CDR3 loop is CASSTGVRDRVFGTEAFF. DNA of the CDR3: TGTGCCAGCAGTACAGGGGTCCGGGACAGGGTTTTTGGCACTGAAGCTTTCTTT.

The chain carries TRBV30 and TRBJ2-2; TRBD2 matches at 14 bases. CDR3 length equals 16 residues. The germline gives CDR1 GTSNPN, CDR2 SVGIG (reference sequence). V shed 6 bases, J shed 1 base, and the junction held 4 bases outside the gene matches. Here the CDR3 DNA reads TGTGCCTGTCCCGGGACTAGCGGGGGGAACACCGGGGAGCTGTTTTTT. Residues: CACPGTSGGNTGELFF.

This clone was seen once. The chain employs TRBV19 and TRBJ1-2; D remains ambiguous. The V end lost 0 bases, the J end lost 1 base, and 12 bases lay between the germline ends. Germline-derived CDR1 and CDR2 are LNHDA and SQIVND (reference sequence). This CDR3 spans 16 amino acids. CDR3 in DNA: TGTGCCAGTAGTATAGATCTGGAGGGAGATAACTATGGCTACACCTTC. Translated: CASSIDLEGDNYGYTF.

The gene calls are TRBV5-1 and TRBJ1-1; D is uncertain. Trimming took off 3 bases at V and 1 base at J, with 19 bases between the two ends. There are 17 residues in the CDR3. The germline V gene has CDR1 SGHRS and CDR2 YFSETQ. The CDR3 nucleotides are TGCGCCAGCAGCTCTACCCCTCAAAGGTCAGGGAACACTGAAGCTTTCTTT. This translates into CASSSTPQRSGNTEAFF.

The chain uses TRBV13 and TRBJ1-3; D gene ambiguous. CDR1 is PRHDT and CDR2 is FYEKMQ in the germline V gene (reference sequence). The germline V and J ends were trimmed by 4 bases and 1 base, with 14 bases remaining between them. The CDR3 loop spans 16 amino acids. CDR3 protein: CASSSLMEASGNTIYF. CDR3 DNA sequence: TGTGCCAGCAGCTCTCTAATGGAGGCTTCTGGAAACACCATATATTTT.

V usage is TRBV30 and J usage is TRBJ2-3; TRBD2 matches at 13 bases. Per the germline V gene, CDR1 is GTSNPN and CDR2 is SVGIG (reference sequence). After removal of 1 base from V and 5 bases from J, the junction contained 6 bases not matched to a gene. This CDR3 is 16 amino acids long. The CDR3 region has the DNA TGTGCCTGGAGTGGGGGACTAGCGGGGAGGGGAGATACGCAGTATTTT. Amino acid sequence: CAWSGGLAGRGDTQYF.

The J gene is TRBJ2-5, the V gene TRBV7-9; 9 positions match TRBD2. CDR1 is SEHNR and CDR2 is FQNEAQ in the germline V gene (reference sequence). V was clipped by 1 base and J by 4 bases; unmatched bases: 10. CDR3 length: 17 residues. CDR3 in DNA: TGTGCCAGCAGCTTAGGTCGTCAAGCGGGGGGCCGAGAGACCCAGTACTTC. Translated, it gives CASSLGRQAGGRETQYF.

This clone came up a few times. This chain links TRBV21-1 with TRBJ2-2; the table's D call TRBD2 went unverified against the DNA. TRBV21-1 is annotated as a pseudogene. CDR3 size: 13 residues. The CDR3 is CAEANTNTGELFF. CDR3 nucleotide sequence: TGTGCTGAGGCCAACACGAACACCGGGGAGCTGTTTTTT.

The chain joins TRBV4-1 to TRBJ2-3; maybe TRBD2 (5 bases). The CDR3 is 18 residues long. CDR1 MGHRA and CDR2 YSYEKL come from the germline V gene. Trimming took 0 bases from V and 2 from J, leaving 18 bases between them. CDR3 nucleotides: TGCGCCAGCAGCCAAGATCAGTCGGGGATAAGTCCCACAGATACGCAGTATTTT. Its protein is CASSQDQSGISPTDTQYF.

This chain connects TRBV9 to TRBJ1-1, with no clear D. The CDR3 totals 13 residues. CDR1 is SGDLS, CDR2 YYNGEE, per germline. Trimming pared 0 bases from V and 1 base from J, leaving 4 bases between. CDR3 coding DNA: TGTGCCAGCAGCGTAGGAGAGAACACTGAAGCTTTCTTT. It yields the protein CASSVGENTEAFF. Drawing the rest from reference TRBV9 and TRBJ1-1, the complete variable domain is DSGVTQTPKHLITATGQRVTLRCSPRSGDLSVYWYQQSLDQGLQFLIQYYNGEERAKGNILERFSAQQFPDLHSELNLSSLELGDSALYFCASSVGENTEAFFGQGTRLTVV.

This chain uses TRBV19 with TRBJ2-2; no firm D call. Germline lookup yields CDR1 LNHDA and CDR2 SQIVND (reference sequence). The CDR3 extends over 13 amino acids. Trimming left V 5 bases short and J 3 bases short, with 7 bases between. The CDR3 DNA sequence: TGTGCCAGTAGTGACACCTACACCGGGGAGCTGTTTTTT. Its translation: CASSDTYTGELFF.

The chain links TRBV7-3 to TRBJ1-1; 7 bases align to TRBD1. The V segment lost 6 bases and the J segment 4 bases; nucleotides outside the gene matches: 5. Germline-derived CDR1 and CDR2 are SGHTA and FQGTGA. The CDR3 sequence is 13 residues long. CDR3 DNA: TGTGCCAGCAGTTCAGACAGGGTCACTGAAGCTTTCTTT. Translation gives CASSSDRVTEAFF.

The chain is built from TRBV30 and TRBJ1-6; the match to TRBD1 covers 7 bases. Germline loops: CDR1 GTSNPN, CDR2 SVGIG (reference sequence). Trimming cost V 2 bases and J 8 bases; bases outside gene matches: 6. The CDR3 is made up of 14 amino acids. The CDR3 DNA follows: TGTGCCTGGAGTATGGGGACAGAATATTCACCCCTCCACTTT. Its protein product is CAWSMGTEYSPLHF. The whole variable domain, remainder taken from reference TRBV30 and TRBJ1-6, is SQTIHQWPATLVQPVGSPLSLECTVEGTSNPNLYWYRQAAGRGLQLLFYSVGIGQISSEVPQNLSASRPQDRQFILSSKKLLLSDSGFYLCAWSMGTEYSPLHFGNGTRLTVT.

This chain connects TRBV19 to TRBJ2-2, with TRBD1 as a possible D gene (6 bases). This CDR3 contains 16 residues. Between the trimmed V and J ends, which lost 0 bases and 3 bases, there was a span of 11 bases. Germline CDR1 is LNHDA and CDR2 is SQIVND (reference sequence). The CDR3 DNA reads as TGTGCCAGTAGTATAGAGGCACCAGGGGACACCGGGGAGCTGTTTTTT. Translated, it gives CASSIEAPGDTGELFF.

V and J are TRBV2 and TRBJ2-2, with a weak D call TRBD2 (5 bases). Germline CDR1 is SNHLY and CDR2 is FYNNEI. The V gene lost 6 bases and the J gene lost 6 bases, with 17 bases spanning the gap. The CDR3 runs 15 residues. CDR3 amino acids: CASRSGRGLAGELFF. The CDR3 coding sequence is TGTGCCAGCAGATCCGGGCGAGGGTTGGCCGGGGAGCTGTTTTTT.

The rearrangement links TRBV7-3 to TRBJ2-7; D is perhaps TRBD2 (6 bases). This CDR3 is 16 amino acids long. The V gene lost 5 bases and the J gene lost 0 bases, with 17 bases spanning the gap. The V gene's germline CDR1 is SGHTA and CDR2 FQGTGA. The CDR3 DNA is TGTGCCAGCAGCCCCCACGGGACTTTGAGCTCCTACGAGCAGTACTTC. It codes for CASSPHGTLSSYEQYF.